The next 20 T cell receptor beta chains were all read from a single sample in a study of shared clonotypes between healthy human individuals. Produced via immunoSEQ multiplex PCR; TCRdb's table is partial and in-frame only. The table shows 740,000 or so clones, with roughly 72% occurring only once. Sequencing input: memory CD4+ T cells sorted from blood. The subset here: CD45RA-negative fraction. These receptors were collected from a woman aged 25-40 years in good health.

The chain couples TRBV7-7 to TRBJ2-1; 9 nucleotides line up with TRBD2. The germline V gene encodes CDR1 SSHAT and CDR2 FNYEAQ (reference sequence). The CDR3 contains 15 residues. J was trimmed by 8 bases and V by 5 bases; bases with no gene match: 10. The CDR3 bases are TGTGCCAGCAGCCAGACTAGCGGAGCGTGGGATGAGCAGTTCTTC. Protein: CASSQTSGAWDEQFF.

The gene calls are TRBV5-6 and TRBJ1-1; D gene unclear. Germline assignment: CDR1 SGHDT and CDR2 YYEEEE. CDR3 size: 13 residues. V lost 1 base and J 4 bases, leaving 8 bases between the germline ends. The CDR3 nucleotides are TGTGCCAGCAGCTTGAACCCGGGCACTGAAGCTTTCTTT. Its translation: CASSLNPGTEAFF.

The J gene is TRBJ2-2, the V gene TRBV5-1; the D is unclear. The CDR3 covers 16 residues. Germline V gene data show CDR1 as SGHRS and CDR2 as YFSETQ. The germline V and J ends were trimmed by 4 bases and 6 bases, with 19 bases remaining between them. The DNA for the CDR3 is TGCGCCAGCAGCCCGGTAGGGATGCCTCTTCCCGGGGAGCTGTTTTTT. Translating it yields CASSPVGMPLPGELFF.

This clone was recorded only once. This rearrangement joins TRBV10-3 to TRBJ1-1, with D unresolved. This CDR3 comprises 14 residues. In germline, CDR1 is ENHRY, CDR2 SYGVKD. The ends were cut back, 6 bases at V and 1 base at J, with 12 bases in the middle. In DNA, the CDR3 is TGTGCCATCAGAGGCGGCAATTCGAACACTGAAGCTTTCTTT. As protein: CAIRGGNSNTEAFF.

The chain has TRBV19 and TRBJ2-5; D is possibly TRBD1 or TRBD2 (6 bases each). The CDR3 runs to 14 residues. Per the germline V gene, CDR1 is LNHDA and CDR2 is SQIVND (reference sequence). V gave up 2 bases and J gave up 5 bases, with 12 bases separating them. CDR3 region: CASSITGGAETQYF. The DNA of the CDR3 is TGTGCCAGTAGTATAACCGGGGGCGCGGAGACCCAGTACTTC. Full variable domain (rest looked up from reference TRBV19 and TRBJ2-5): DGGITQSPKYLFRKEGQNVTLSCEQNLNHDAMYWYRQDPGQGLRLIYYSQIVNDFQKGDIAEGYSVSREKKESFPLTVTSAQKNPTAFYLCASSITGGAETQYFGPGTRLLVL.

The genes are TRBV11-2 and TRBJ2-7; 12 bases agree with TRBD2. Germline assignment: CDR1 SGHAT and CDR2 FQNNGV. The CDR3 has 17 amino acids. The ends lost 5 bases at V and 4 bases at J; junction bases unmatched: 12. The CDR3 is CASSRTSGASNPYEQYF. CDR3 coding DNA: TGTGCCAGCAGCAGGACTAGCGGGGCTAGCAACCCTTACGAGCAGTACTTC.

The chain employs TRBV5-4 and TRBJ2-7, with TRBD2 matching over 8 bases. Germline trimming cut 3 bases from V and 9 bases from J; bases unmatched to any gene: 14. Germline assignment: CDR1 SGHNT and CDR2 YYREEE (reference sequence). CDR3 size: 15 residues. CDR3 loop: CASSSPGTSFAGQYF. The CDR3 nucleotides read TGTGCCAGCAGCTCACCCGGGACTAGTTTCGCTGGGCAGTACTTC.

The V and J genes are TRBV28 and TRBJ2-7; D is unclear. The CDR3 length is 16 residues. Germline assignment: CDR1 MDHEN and CDR2 SYDVKM. Trimming cost V 6 bases and J 5 bases, with 23 bases left between them. The CDR3 spells CASSMDGSGPGDEQYF. The CDR3 nucleotides read TGTGCCAGCAGCATGGACGGCTCCGGACCTGGTGACGAGCAGTACTTC.

A note on this clone: Within the sample, other DNA sequences also encode this same CDR3. The chain couples TRBV5-1 to TRBJ1-3, with D hard to call. V was shortened by 4 bases and J by 0 bases, with 8 bases between the two germline ends. The CDR3 is 14 amino acids. CDR1 is SGHRS and CDR2 is YFSETQ in the germline V gene. CDR3: CASSPGTSGNTIYF. Here the CDR3 DNA reads TGCGCCAGCAGCCCTGGAACCTCTGGAAACACCATATATTTT.

The V gene is TRBV21-1, the J gene TRBJ2-7; the DNA was not used to check the table's D call, TRBD1. TRBV21-1 is assigned pseudogene status. This CDR3 has 16 residues. The DNA for the CDR3 is TGTGCCAGCAGCGATTTAACGAGGAGGGGGCGCTACGAGCAGTACTTC. Protein sequence: CASSDLTRRGRYEQYF.

V and J are TRBV12-5 and TRBJ1-1; D gene ambiguous. This CDR3 contains 13 residues. V was pared by 2 bases and J by 1 base, with 5 bases between. Per the germline V gene, CDR1 is LGHNT and CDR2 is FRNRAP. CDR3 sequence: CASGLSPNTEAFF. CDR3 in DNA: TGTGCTAGTGGTTTGAGTCCGAACACTGAAGCTTTCTTT.

The table lists this clone with a few counts. The rearrangement uses TRBV19 and TRBJ1-3; D unresolved. V lost 7 bases and J lost 0, with 10 bases in between. The germline V gene encodes CDR1 LNHDA and CDR2 SQIVND (reference sequence). CDR3 length equals 14 residues. The CDR3 reads CASNIHISGNTIYF. DNA for the CDR3: TGTGCCAGTAATATCCACATCTCTGGAAACACCATATATTTT.

Notes on this clone: This CDR3 is also generated by other DNA sequences in the sample. The chain couples TRBV9 to TRBJ2-1; weak D call: TRBD2 (5 bases). The CDR3 loop spans 15 amino acids. V lost 0 bases to trimming and J lost 3 bases, with 10 bases between them. Germline assignment: CDR1 SGDLS and CDR2 YYNGEE. The CDR3 DNA sequence: TGTGCCAGCAGCGTAGCCAGCGGCAACTACAATGAGCAGTTCTTC. Protein: CASSVASGNYNEQFF.

In its sample, this clone was seen a few times. The chain joins TRBV7-8 to TRBJ1-4; tentatively, D is TRBD1 (5 bases). Per germline, CDR1 SGHVS and CDR2 FQNEAQ. V was pared by 5 bases and J by 3 bases, with 10 bases between. This CDR3 has 14 residues. The CDR3 DNA reads as TGTGCCAGCAGCCCGCCGGGGGCTAATGAAAAACTGTTTTTT. Translating gives CASSPPGANEKLFF. The full variable domain, its missing parts supplied by reference TRBV7-8 and TRBJ1-4, is GAGVSQSPRYKVAKRGQDVALRCDPISGHVSLFWYQQALGQGPEFLTYFQNEAQLDKSGLPSDRFFAERPEGSVSTLKIQRTQQEDSAVYLCASSPPGANEKLFFGSGTQLSVL.

This chain uses TRBV7-6 with TRBJ1-3; possible D gene TRBD1, 5 bases. The CDR3 covers 16 residues. V was clipped by 4 bases and J by 0 bases, with 13 bases between them. Germline values: CDR1 SGHVS, CDR2 FNYEAQ. The CDR3 spells CASSSPTGDSGNTIYF. DNA of the CDR3: TGTGCCAGCAGCTCCCCTACAGGAGACTCTGGAAACACCATATATTTT.

The rearrangement joins TRBV5-1 to TRBJ2-1; 10 positions agree with TRBD2. This CDR3 is 18 amino acids long. The germline CDR1 and CDR2 sequences are SGHRS and YFSETQ. V shed 0 bases, J shed 1 base, and the junction held 7 bases outside the gene matches. The CDR3 region is CASSLGASGRGSYNEQFF. DNA for the CDR3: TGCGCCAGCAGCTTGGGGGCTAGCGGGAGAGGGTCCTACAATGAGCAGTTCTTC.

This clone appeared once. The CDR3 here is CASSLLGTYSYEQYF. The CDR3 DNA follows: TGTGCCAGCAGCTTGTTGGGGACTTACTCCTACGAGCAGTACTTC. The chain carries TRBV28 and TRBJ2-7, with D possibly matching TRBD2 (6 bases). Trimming took 6 bases from V and 0 from J, leaving 15 bases between them. CDR1 is MDHEN, CDR2 SYDVKM, per germline. This CDR3 is built from 15 residues.

The chain recombines TRBV18 with TRBJ2-5, with TRBD2 matching 7 bases. V shed 3 bases and J 2 bases; nucleotides not matched to a gene: 6. This CDR3 comprises 15 residues. Per germline, CDR1 KGHSH and CDR2 LQKENI. The CDR3 DNA follows: TGTGCCAGCTCACCCGGGGACTATACGCAAGAGACCCAGTACTTC. This gives the protein CASSPGDYTQETQYF.

The rearrangement uses TRBV30 and TRBJ2-1, with a weak D call TRBD1 (5 bases). CDR1 is GTSNPN, CDR2 SVGIG, per germline (reference sequence). Trimming pared 2 bases from V and 4 bases from J, leaving 12 bases between. The CDR3 covers 14 residues. The DNA for the CDR3 is TGTGCCTGGAGTTTCACTCGACAGTACAATGAGCAGTTCTTC. Encoded protein: CAWSFTRQYNEQFF.

Worth noting for this clone: One junction end disagrees with the germline gene, perhaps due to a read error. The chain has TRBV5-1 and TRBJ2-4; D may be TRBD1 (5 bases). The length of the CDR3 is 14 residues. Per the germline V gene, CDR1 is SGHRS and CDR2 is YFSETQ. This chain's CDR3 is CASSLEGRRTESLF. The CDR3 bases are TGCGCCAGCAGCTTGGAGGGGCGGCGGACCGAGTCCTTATTC.